A single T cell receptor (beta chain) is shown here with its context. Its antigen remains unidentified. The source of the sample is a study of cytomegalovirus exposure and HLA in healthy donors. Per germline, CDR1 SEHNR and CDR2 FQNEAQ (reference sequence). There are 14 residues in the CDR3. The J segment lost 4 bases and the V segment lost 6 bases, leaving 8 bases of the junction unmatched. PCR employed 60 Vbeta and 13 Jbeta primers. Generated by immunoSEQ multiplex PCR, the TCRdb table keeps only in-frame clones and is missing some. The sample carries 65,000 to 90,000 clones, 65% to 75% recorded once. Points from the study as a whole: Previously analyzed data showed that most TCR beta V segments were productive at a frequency of about 87% or about 30%.

This TCR was recovered from a woman between 40 and 50 years old in good health and CMV-seropositive. V gene TRBV7-9 combines with J gene TRBJ2-5, with 7 bases identical to TRBD1. The sequencing sample was made of PBMCs. The CDR3 is CASRYDRATETQYF. CDR3 DNA sequence: TGTGCCAGCAGATACGACAGGGCAACAGAGACCCAGTACTTC.